This TCR beta chain emerged from a study of CD8+CD57+ T cells in acquired aplastic anemia. According to the study, genomic DNA was the template for TCR beta VDJ and CDR3 profiling. TCRdb used MiXCR to reprocess the reads, holding one entry per CDR3 protein. The repertoire holds about 81,000 distinct CDR3 sequences, about half seen once, with over 50% in the top ten. Germline CDR1 and CDR2: MNHEY and SVGEGT. The CDR3 has 15 residues. The J segment lost 3 bases and the V segment lost 5 bases, leaving 5 bases of the junction unmatched. There are many counts of this clonotype. The specimen was sorted CD4+, CD8+, or CD8+CD57+ T cells (not recorded which) from PBMCs. The V gene is TRBV6-2 or TRBV6-3, the J gene TRBJ2-3, with 10 bases fitting TRBD2. The sequence was obtained from a human donor in good health, serving as a control. The CDR3 DNA reads TGTGCCAGCAGTAGTAGCGGGGGGATGACAGATACGCAGTATTTT. It is translated as CASSSSGGMTDTQYF.